The 7 T cell receptor beta chains below all came from one sample that was sequenced in a study of blood T cell repertoires in COVID-19. The protocol was immunoSEQ multiplex PCR, while the TCRdb copy is restricted to in-frame clones and leaves out a portion. The repertoire holds 150,000 to 200,000 clones, with around 82% as singletons. Sequencing used peripheral blood. The receptors originated from a man in his 70s with active or convalescent COVID-19.

The chain's CDR3 is CASSPGGGSPSGANVLTF. Here the CDR3 DNA reads TGTGCCAGTAGCCCTGGAGGGGGCTCACCCTCTGGGGCCAACGTCCTGACTTTC. This sequence joins TRBV19 and TRBJ2-6; a possible D gene is TRBD1 (7 bases). V was trimmed by 6 bases and J by 0 bases, leaving 18 bases between them. The CDR3 is 18 amino acids. Germline assignment: CDR1 LNHDA and CDR2 SQIVND (reference sequence).

This chain connects TRBV27 to TRBJ2-1; TRBD1 matches 7 bases. V lost 4 bases to trimming and J lost 4 bases; unmatched junction nucleotides: 4. The germline gives CDR1 MNHEY, CDR2 SMNVEV (reference sequence). The CDR3 sequence is 14 residues long. The CDR3 bases are TGTGCCAGCAGTTCAGCAGGGGGATACAATGAGCAGTTCTTC. Protein sequence: CASSSAGGYNEQFF.

This clone turned up a few times. This chain links TRBV28 with TRBJ1-2, with D unclear. The ends were cut back, 5 bases at V and 0 bases at J, with 16 bases in the middle. The germline V gene has CDR1 MDHEN and CDR2 SYDVKM. The CDR3 is made up of 16 amino acids. The CDR3, as DNA: TGTGCCAGCAGTCTGAGGCCGTCACAAGCTAACTATGGCTACACCTTC. The encoded protein is CASSLRPSQANYGYTF.

This CDR3 is CAWSGQVAFF. CDR3 sequence (DNA): TGTGCCTGGAGTGGGCAGGTAGCTTTCTTT. V and J are TRBV30 and TRBJ1-1; no clear D. V was clipped by 1 base and J by 10 bases, with 7 bases between them. CDR1 GTSNPN and CDR2 SVGIG come from the germline V gene (reference sequence). This CDR3 has 10 amino acids. The full variable domain, completed using reference TRBV30 and TRBJ1-1, is SQTIHQWPATLVQPVGSPLSLECTVEGTSNPNLYWYRQAAGRGLQLLFYSVGIGQISSEVPQNLSASRPQDRQFILSSKKLLLSDSGFYLCAWSGQVAFFGQGTRLTVV.

V usage is TRBV3-1 (or the pseudogene TRBV3-2) and J usage is TRBJ2-3; the match to TRBD1 covers 8 bases. Trimming cost V 4 bases and J 2 bases; bases outside gene matches: 8. The length of the CDR3 is 16 residues. Germline-derived CDR1 and CDR2 are LGHDT and YNNKEL (reference sequence). DNA of the CDR3: TGTGCCAGCAGCCTTGGGAACAGGGGGGCCACAGATACGCAGTATTTT. Translated, it gives CASSLGNRGATDTQYF.

J is TRBJ2-7 and V is TRBV28; 8 bases are a match to TRBD2. After removal of 4 bases from V and 3 bases from J, the junction contained 8 bases not matched to a gene. The CDR3 has 15 amino acids. Germline V CDR1 and CDR2: MDHEN, SYDVKM. The CDR3 reads CASSSPHAGGYEQYF. CDR3 nucleotide sequence: TGTGCCAGCAGTTCGCCCCACGCGGGAGGCTACGAGCAGTACTTC.

This sequence joins TRBV9 and TRBJ2-2, with TRBD2 matching 7 bases. Germline V gene data show CDR1 as SGDLS and CDR2 as YYNGEE. Trimming removed 5 bases from V and 0 bases from J; junction bases left unmatched: 4. This CDR3 spans 15 amino acids. CDR3 region: CASSPSGANTGELFF. In nucleotides, the CDR3 is TGTGCCAGCAGTCCTAGCGGCGCGAACACCGGGGAGCTGTTTTTT.